The clone carrying this T cell receptor (beta chain) was found once. Its antigen remains unknown. This table comes from immunoSEQ multiplex PCR, and its TCRdb copy is limited to in-frame clones, with some not included. The repertoire holds about 170,000 clones, 85% to 90% seen once, with approximately 4.2% in the top ten. The data stem from a study of T cell responses to AZD1222 COVID-19 vaccine. General observations from the study: The sample set comprised mostly white British donors with more females, and clonal diversity was possibly underestimated. Repertoire collection took place solely once the T cell response had peaked.

The CDR3 runs 15 residues. The germline V gene has CDR1 SGHRS and CDR2 YFSETQ. With V trimmed by 0 bases and J by 7 bases, 2 bases remained unmatched. The chain combines TRBV5-1 with TRBJ1-6; TRBD1 aligns across 9 bases. The receptor was derived from an adult who received the MenACWY meningococcal vaccine as a control. This specimen consisted of peripheral blood, obtained 28 days after the second dose of the MenACWY control vaccine. The CDR3 region has the DNA TGCGCCAGCAGCTTGGCCGGGACAGGGAATTCACCCCTCCACTTT. This sequence encodes CASSLAGTGNSPLHF.